This TCR beta chain was documented in a study of blood T cell repertoires in COVID-19. Study-level background: Spain, Italy and the United States supplied samples that represented acute and convalescent COVID-19.

The assay was immunoSEQ multiplex PCR, and TCRdb's table has in-frame clones only and misses some. The sample shows over 25,000 clones, over 75% of them seen only once. Germline-derived CDR1 and CDR2 are SGHRS and YFSETQ. The CDR3 runs to 11 residues. J lost 11 bases, V lost 4 bases, and 2 bases had no gene match. The sample taken for sequencing was peripheral blood. This clonotype originated in a man aged 80 or over with active COVID-19. V usage is TRBV5-1 and J usage is TRBJ1-1; 10 bases line up with TRBD1. The CDR3 spells CASSAGQGAFF. The DNA for the CDR3 is TGCGCCAGCAGCGCGGGACAGGGGGCTTTCTTT. Using reference TRBV5-1 and TRBJ1-1 for the parts outside the CDR3, the full variable domain is KAGVTQTPRYLIKTRGQQVTLSCSPISGHRSVSWYQQTPGQGLQFLFEYFSETQRNKGNFPGRFSGRQFSNSRSEMNVSTLELGDSALYLCASSAGQGAFFGQGTRLTVV.